These 3 T cell receptor beta chains were sequenced from one sample in a study of CD8 T cells in ankylosing spondylitis. TCRdb re-derived calls from the 5' RACE reads in MiXCR, one entry per CDR3 protein. This table holds approximately 100,000 distinct CDR3 sequences, 8% to 10% found once. The sequenced sample was blood, either unsorted or a sorted T cell fraction (not recorded which). These receptors originate from a male donor with ankylosing spondylitis or in good health (not recorded which).

This clonotype was recorded at least ten times. The rearrangement joins TRBV9 to TRBJ2-1; 7 bases match TRBD2. Germline V gives CDR1 SGDLS, CDR2 YYNGEE. Losses at the gene ends were 1 base for V and 0 bases for J; bases not matched to a gene: 10. CDR3 length: 18 amino acids. CDR3 residues: CASSVSSSSGVSYNEQFF. CDR3 sequence (DNA): TGTGCCAGCAGCGTATCTTCTTCCAGCGGGGTCTCCTACAATGAGCAGTTCTTC. Complete variable domain (other parts from reference TRBV9 and TRBJ2-1): DSGVTQTPKHLITATGQRVTLRCSPRSGDLSVYWYQQSLDQGLQFLIQYYNGEERAKGNILERFSAQQFPDLHSELNLSSLELGDSALYFCASSVSSSSGVSYNEQFFGPGTRLTVL.

This clonotype was counted ten times or more. The chain links TRBV7-9 to TRBJ1-2, with a possible D match to TRBD1 (5 bases). The CDR3 length is 14 residues. V shed 5 bases and J shed 5 bases, with 15 bases lying between them. The germline gives CDR1 SEHNR, CDR2 FQNEAQ (reference sequence). The CDR3 nucleotides are TGTGCCAGCAGCCCTCGACAGTCTCCGTATGGCTACACCTTC. This codes for CASSPRQSPYGYTF. The whole variable domain, filled in from reference TRBV7-9 and TRBJ1-2, reads DTGVSQNPRHKITKRGQNVTFRCDPISEHNRLYWYRQTLGQGPEFLTYFQNEAQLEKSRLLSDRFSAERPKGSFSTLEIQRTEQGDSAMYLCASSPRQSPYGYTFGSGTRLTVV.

This clonotype has ten or more counts. The chain is built from TRBV2 and TRBJ2-7; the D is unclear. Trimming cost V 4 bases and J 2 bases, with 9 bases left between them. Germline lookup yields CDR1 SNHLY and CDR2 FYNNEI. The CDR3 loop spans 13 amino acids. The CDR3 spells CASSVDTPYEQYF. The CDR3 coding sequence is TGTGCCAGCAGTGTCGACACCCCCTACGAGCAGTACTTC.